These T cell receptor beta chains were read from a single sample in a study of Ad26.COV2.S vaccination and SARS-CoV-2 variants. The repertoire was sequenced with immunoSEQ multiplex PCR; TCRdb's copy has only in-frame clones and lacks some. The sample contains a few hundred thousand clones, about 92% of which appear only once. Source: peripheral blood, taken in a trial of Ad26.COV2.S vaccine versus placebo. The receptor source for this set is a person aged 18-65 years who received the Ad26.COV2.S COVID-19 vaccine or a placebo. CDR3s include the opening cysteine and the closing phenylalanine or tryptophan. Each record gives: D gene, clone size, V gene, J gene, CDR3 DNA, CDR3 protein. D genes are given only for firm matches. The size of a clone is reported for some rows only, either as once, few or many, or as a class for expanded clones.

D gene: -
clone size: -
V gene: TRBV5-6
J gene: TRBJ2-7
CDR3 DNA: TGTGCCAGCAGCCACGGGACACCCAACGAGCAGTACTTC
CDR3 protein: CASSHGTPNEQYF

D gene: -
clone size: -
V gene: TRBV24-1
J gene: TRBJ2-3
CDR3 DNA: TGTGCCACCAGTGATTTAGTTGTGAGTACCGCGAGCACAGATACGCAGTATTTT
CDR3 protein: CATSDLVVSTASTDTQYF

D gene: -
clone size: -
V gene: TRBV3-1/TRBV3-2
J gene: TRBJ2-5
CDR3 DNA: TGTGCCAGCAGCCAAGGGTGGGGGGAGACCCAGTACTTC
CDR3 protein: CASSQGWGETQYF

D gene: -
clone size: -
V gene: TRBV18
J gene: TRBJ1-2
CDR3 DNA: TGTGCCAGCTCACCGGGGAGCGCTCTAACAGCCGCTATTGAAGGTGGCTACACCTTC
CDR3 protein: CASSPGSALTAAIEGGYTF

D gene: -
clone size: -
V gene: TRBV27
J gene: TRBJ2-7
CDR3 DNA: TGTGCCAGCAGTTTAATATATACGGCGCCCTCCTACGAGCAGTACTTC
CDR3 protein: CASSLIYTAPSYEQYF

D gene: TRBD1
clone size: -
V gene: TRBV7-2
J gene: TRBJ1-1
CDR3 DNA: TGTGCCAGCAGAAAACAGGGGCTCCTCTATCGTGTCACTGAAGCTTTCTTT
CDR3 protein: CASRKQGLLYRVTEAFF

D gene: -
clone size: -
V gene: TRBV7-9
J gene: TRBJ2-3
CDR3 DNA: TGTGCCAGCAGCTTAACCGCAGATACGCAGTATTTT
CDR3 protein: CASSLTADTQYF

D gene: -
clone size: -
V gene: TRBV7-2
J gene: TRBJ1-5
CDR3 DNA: TGTGCCAGCAGCTTATCTTATGGAGTCCCGCTCAGCAATCAGCCCCAGCATTTT
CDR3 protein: CASSLSYGVPLSNQPQHF

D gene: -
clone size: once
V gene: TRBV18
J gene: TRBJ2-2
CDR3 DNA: TGTGCCAGCTCACCAAAACAGAGTAACACCGGGGAGCTGTTTTTT
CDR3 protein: CASSPKQSNTGELFF

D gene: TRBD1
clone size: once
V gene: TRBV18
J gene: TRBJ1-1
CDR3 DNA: TGTGCCAGCTCAGCCGGACAGGGGGCGCTTGATACTGAAGCTTTCTTT
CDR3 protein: CASSAGQGALDTEAFF

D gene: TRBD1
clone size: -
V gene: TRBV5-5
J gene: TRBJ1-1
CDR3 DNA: TGTGCCAGCAGGTTCATTGGACAGGGTGCGACTGAAGCTTTCTTT
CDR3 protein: CASRFIGQGATEAFF

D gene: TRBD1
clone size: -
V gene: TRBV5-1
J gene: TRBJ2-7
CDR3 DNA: TGCGCCAGCAGACCTGGGACAGACTACGAGCAGTACTTC
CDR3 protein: CASRPGTDYEQYF

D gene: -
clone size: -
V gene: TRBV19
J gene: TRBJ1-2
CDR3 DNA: TGTGCCAGTAGTCATAGGAGGGACAACTATGGCTACACCTTC
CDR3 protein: CASSHRRDNYGYTF

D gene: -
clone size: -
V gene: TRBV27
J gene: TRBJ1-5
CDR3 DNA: TGTGCCAGCAGTTTATTTAACACGGCGGATCAGCCCCAGCATTTT
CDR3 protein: CASSLFNTADQPQHF

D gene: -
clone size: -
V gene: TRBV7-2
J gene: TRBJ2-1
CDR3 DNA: TGTGCCAGCAGCCCTCTCCCGGTTAGGGCGGGCTACAATGAGCAGTTCTTC
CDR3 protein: CASSPLPVRAGYNEQFF

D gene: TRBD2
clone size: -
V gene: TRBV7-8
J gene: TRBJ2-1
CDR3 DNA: TGTGCCAGCACCCGACTAGCGGGGGGATGGCAGTTCTTC
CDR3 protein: CASTRLAGGWQFF

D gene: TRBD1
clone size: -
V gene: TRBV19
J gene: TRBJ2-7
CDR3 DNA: TGTGCCAGTAGTATACAGGGGGACTCCTACGAGCAGTACTTC
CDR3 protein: CASSIQGDSYEQYF

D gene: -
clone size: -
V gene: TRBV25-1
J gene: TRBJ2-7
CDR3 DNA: TGTGCCAGCAGTGAACTCAGGAGCACCTACGAGCAGTACTTC
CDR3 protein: CASSELRSTYEQYF

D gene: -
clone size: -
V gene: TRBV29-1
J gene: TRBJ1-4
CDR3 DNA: TGCAGCGTTGAAGATCCGACAGCTAATGAAAAACTGTTTTTT
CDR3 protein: CSVEDPTANEKLFF

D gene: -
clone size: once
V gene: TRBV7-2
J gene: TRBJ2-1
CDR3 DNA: TGTGCCAGCAGCTTATTGCCGGAATTCTCCTACAATGAGCAGTTCTTC
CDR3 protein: CASSLLPEFSYNEQFF

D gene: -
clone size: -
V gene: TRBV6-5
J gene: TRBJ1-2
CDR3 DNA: TGTGCCAGCAGTTACTCAGGGGCGGGCGGCTACACCTTC
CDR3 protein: CASSYSGAGGYTF

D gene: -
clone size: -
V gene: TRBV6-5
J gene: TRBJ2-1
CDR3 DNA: TGTGCCAGCAATGGGTACAATGAGCAGTTCTTC
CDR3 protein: CASNGYNEQFF

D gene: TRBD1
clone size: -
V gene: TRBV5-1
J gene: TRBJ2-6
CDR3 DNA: TGCGCCAGCTGGACAGGTCTGGGGTCTGGGGCCAACGTCCTGACTTTC
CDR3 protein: CASWTGLGSGANVLTF

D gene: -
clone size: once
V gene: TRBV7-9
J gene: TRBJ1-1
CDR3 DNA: TGTGCCAGCAGCTTAGCGTATTATAGAGGAAACACTGAAGCTTTCTTT
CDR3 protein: CASSLAYYRGNTEAFF

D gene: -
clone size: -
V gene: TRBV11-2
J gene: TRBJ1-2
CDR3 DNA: TGTGCCAGCAGCCGGGTCAGGGTAGCTCGAGGCTACACCTTC
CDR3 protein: CASSRVRVARGYTF

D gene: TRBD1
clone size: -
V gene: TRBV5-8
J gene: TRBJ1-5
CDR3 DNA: TGTGCCAGCAGCTTGGGGACAGGGGCCTGGGGTCAGCCCCAGCATTTT
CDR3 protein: CASSLGTGAWGQPQHF

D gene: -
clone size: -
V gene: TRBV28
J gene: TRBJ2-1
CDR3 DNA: TGTGCCAGCACCCCCCCCGGGACTGTCAATGAGCAGTTCTTC
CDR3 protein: CASTPPGTVNEQFF

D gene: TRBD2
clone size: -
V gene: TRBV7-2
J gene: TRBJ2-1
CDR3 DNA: TGTGCCAGCAGCTTAGTGGCTAGCGGGGGAAGCTCCTACAATGAGCAGTTCTTC
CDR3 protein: CASSLVASGGSSYNEQFF

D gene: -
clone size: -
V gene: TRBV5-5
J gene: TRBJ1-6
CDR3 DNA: TGTGCCAGCAGCTTACCTCCCAGTTCTCTAGCACCCCTCCACTTT
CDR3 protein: CASSLPPSSLAPLHF

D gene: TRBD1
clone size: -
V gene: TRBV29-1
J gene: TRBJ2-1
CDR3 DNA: TGCAGCGTCTGGACCGGGACAGGGGCCTCCAATGAGCAGTTCTTC
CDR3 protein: CSVWTGTGASNEQFF

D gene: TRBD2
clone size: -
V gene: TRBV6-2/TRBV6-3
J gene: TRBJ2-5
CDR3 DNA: TGTGCCAGCAGCCCGGGGGGGTCTCGGGCAGAGACCCAGTACTTC
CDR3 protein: CASSPGGSRAETQYF

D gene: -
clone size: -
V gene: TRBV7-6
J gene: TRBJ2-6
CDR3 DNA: TGTGCCAGCAGCTTAGTTCGTTTCGTGGCAGGGCCAACATTCTCTGGGGCCAACGTCCTGACTTTC
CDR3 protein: CASSLVRFVAGPTFSGANVLTF

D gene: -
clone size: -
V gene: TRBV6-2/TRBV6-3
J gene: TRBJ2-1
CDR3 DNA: TGTGCCAGCAGTTACCGATCAAATGAGCAGTTCTTC
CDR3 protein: CASSYRSNEQFF